The sequence of this T cell receptor (beta chain) was determined in a study of cytomegalovirus exposure and HLA in healthy donors. V shed 2 bases and J 3 bases; nucleotides not matched to a gene: 4. The V gene's germline CDR1 is KGHSH and CDR2 LQKENI. The CDR3 consists of 14 residues. General study findings and limits: Later, an analysis showed that TCR beta chains associated with HLA were more clonally expanded than others that were equally common. Most TCR sequences were uncommon, yet certain public TCRs appeared in many donors. The later analysis indicated that the majority of CMV-associated TCR beta chains appeared HLA-restricted.

This clone was seen only a few times. No antigen is known for it. PCR was performed using 60 Vbeta and 13 Jbeta primers. Sequencing used immunoSEQ multiplex PCR; TCRdb keeps in-frame clones, though not all of them. Seen here are about 120,000 clones, approximately 72% observed once, and the top ten hold approximately 30%. The chain couples TRBV18 to TRBJ2-7; 7 positions match TRBD2. The sequenced material came from PBMCs. The TCR originated in a man aged 55 to 70 in good health and CMV-seropositive. The CDR3 region has the DNA TGTGCCAGCTCACCAGGTACTAGCGACTACGAGCAGTACTTC. Translating gives CASSPGTSDYEQYF. Variable domain in full (rest from reference TRBV18 and TRBJ2-7): NAGVMQNPRHLVRRRGQEARLRCSPMKGHSHVYWYRQLPEEGLKFMVYLQKENIIDESGMPKERFSAEFPKEGPSILRIQQVVRGDSAAYFCASSPGTSDYEQYFGPGTRLTVT.